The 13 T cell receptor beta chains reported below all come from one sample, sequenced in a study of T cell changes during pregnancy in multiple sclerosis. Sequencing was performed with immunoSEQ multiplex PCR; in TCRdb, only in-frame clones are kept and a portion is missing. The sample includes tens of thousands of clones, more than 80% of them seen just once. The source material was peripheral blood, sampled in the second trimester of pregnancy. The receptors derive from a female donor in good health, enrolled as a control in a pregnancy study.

The CDR3 spells CASSVRQGQNTEAFF. Here the CDR3 DNA reads TGTGCCAGCTCTGTTAGACAGGGGCAAAACACTGAAGCTTTCTTT. This sequence joins TRBV18 and TRBJ1-1, with 8 bases aligning to TRBD1. The trim removed 6 bases at V and 2 bases at J, leaving 8 bases unmatched. The CDR3 is 15 residues long. CDR1 is KGHSH and CDR2 is LQKENI in the germline V gene.

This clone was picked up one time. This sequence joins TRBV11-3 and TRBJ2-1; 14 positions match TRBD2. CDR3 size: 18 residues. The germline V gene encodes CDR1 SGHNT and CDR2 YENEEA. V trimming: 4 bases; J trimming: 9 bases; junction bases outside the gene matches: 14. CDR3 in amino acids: CASSSMTSGGARTGEQFF. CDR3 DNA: TGTGCCAGCAGCTCCATGACTAGCGGGGGGGCCCGGACGGGTGAGCAGTTCTTC. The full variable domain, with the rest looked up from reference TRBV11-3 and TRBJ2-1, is EAGVVQSPRYKIIEKKQPVAFWCNPISGHNTLYWYLQNLGQGPELLIRYENEEAVDDSQLPKDRFSAERLKGVDSTLKIQPAELGDSAVYLCASSSMTSGGARTGEQFFGPGTRLTVL.

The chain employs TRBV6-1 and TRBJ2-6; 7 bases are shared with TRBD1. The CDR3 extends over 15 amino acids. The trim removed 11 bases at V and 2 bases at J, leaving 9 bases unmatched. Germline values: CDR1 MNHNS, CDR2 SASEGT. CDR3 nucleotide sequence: TGTGCCGCTAGGGGGCGCCGGGCTGGGGCCAACGTCCTGACTTTC. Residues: CAARGRRAGANVLTF.

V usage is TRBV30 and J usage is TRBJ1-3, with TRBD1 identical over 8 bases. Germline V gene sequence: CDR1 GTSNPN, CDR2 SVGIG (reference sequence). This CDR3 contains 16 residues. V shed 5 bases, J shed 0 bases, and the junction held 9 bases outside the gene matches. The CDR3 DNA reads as TGTGCCTGGGGCAGGGGGCTTTCTCGCTCTGGAAACACCATATATTTT. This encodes CAWGRGLSRSGNTIYF.

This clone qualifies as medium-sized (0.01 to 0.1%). The CDR3 DNA reads as TGTGCCAGCAGCTTACTCAGCGGGGGGGCCGGGGAGCTGTTTTTT. Its translation: CASSLLSGGAGELFF. The chain recombines TRBV11-2 with TRBJ2-2; 10 bases map to TRBD2. The CDR3 consists of 15 residues. Germline CDR1 and CDR2: SGHAT and FQNNGV. Trimming cost V 2 bases and J 6 bases; bases outside gene matches: 3.

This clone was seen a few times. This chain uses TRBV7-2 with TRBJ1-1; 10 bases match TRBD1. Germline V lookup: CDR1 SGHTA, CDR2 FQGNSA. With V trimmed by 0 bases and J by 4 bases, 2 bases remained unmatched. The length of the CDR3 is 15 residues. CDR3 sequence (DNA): TGTGCCAGCAGCTTAGCGGGACAGGGGTTCACTGAAGCTTTCTTT. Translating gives CASSLAGQGFTEAFF.

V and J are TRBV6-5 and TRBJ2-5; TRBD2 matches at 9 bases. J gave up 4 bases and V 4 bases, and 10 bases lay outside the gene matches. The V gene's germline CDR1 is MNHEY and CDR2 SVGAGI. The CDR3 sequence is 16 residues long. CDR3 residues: CASSFPRGGRGETQYF. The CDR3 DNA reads TGTGCCAGCAGTTTCCCGCGGGGGGGCAGGGGAGAGACCCAGTACTTC.

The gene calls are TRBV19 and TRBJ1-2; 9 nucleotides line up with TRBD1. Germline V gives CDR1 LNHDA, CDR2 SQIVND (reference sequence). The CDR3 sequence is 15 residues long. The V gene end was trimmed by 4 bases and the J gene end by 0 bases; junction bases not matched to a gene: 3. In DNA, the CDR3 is TGTGCCAGTAGTAGGACAGGGGAAGCTAACTATGGCTACACCTTC. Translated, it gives CASSRTGEANYGYTF.

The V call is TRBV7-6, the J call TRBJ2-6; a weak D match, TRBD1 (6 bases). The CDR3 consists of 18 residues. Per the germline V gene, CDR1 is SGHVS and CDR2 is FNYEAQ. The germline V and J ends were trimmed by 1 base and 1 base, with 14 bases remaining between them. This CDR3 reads CASSLGNRERSGANVLTF. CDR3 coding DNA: TGTGCCAGCAGCTTAGGGAACAGGGAAAGGTCTGGGGCCAACGTCCTGACTTTC. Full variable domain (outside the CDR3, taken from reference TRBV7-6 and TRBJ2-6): GAGVSQSPRYKVTKRGQDVALRCDPISGHVSLYWYRQALGQGPEFLTYFNYEAQQDKSGLPNDRFSAERPEGSISTLTIQRTEQRDSAMYRCASSLGNRERSGANVLTFGAGSRLTVL.

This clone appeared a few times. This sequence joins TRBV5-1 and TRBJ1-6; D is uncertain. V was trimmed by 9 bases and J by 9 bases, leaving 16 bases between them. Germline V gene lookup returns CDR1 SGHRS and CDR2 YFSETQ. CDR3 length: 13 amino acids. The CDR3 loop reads CATSRGSGSPLHF. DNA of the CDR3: TGCGCCACCTCCCGAGGGTCTGGTTCACCCCTCCACTTT. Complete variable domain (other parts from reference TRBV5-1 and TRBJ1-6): KAGVTQTPRYLIKTRGQQVTLSCSPISGHRSVSWYQQTPGQGLQFLFEYFSETQRNKGNFPGRFSGRQFSNSRSEMNVSTLELGDSALYLCATSRGSGSPLHFGNGTRLTVT.

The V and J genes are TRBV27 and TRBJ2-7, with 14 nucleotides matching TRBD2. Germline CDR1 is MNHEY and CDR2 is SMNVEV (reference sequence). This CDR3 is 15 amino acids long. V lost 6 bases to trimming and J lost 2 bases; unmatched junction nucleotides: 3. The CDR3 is CASSRLAGGAYEQYF. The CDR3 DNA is TGTGCCAGCAGCCGACTAGCGGGGGGGGCCTACGAGCAGTACTTC.

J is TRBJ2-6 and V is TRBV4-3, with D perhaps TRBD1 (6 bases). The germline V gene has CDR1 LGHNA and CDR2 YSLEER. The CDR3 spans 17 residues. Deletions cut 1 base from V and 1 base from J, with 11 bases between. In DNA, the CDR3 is TGCGCCAGCAGCCAAGGGCTTACAGGGTCTGGGGCCAACGTCCTGACTTTC. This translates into CASSQGLTGSGANVLTF.

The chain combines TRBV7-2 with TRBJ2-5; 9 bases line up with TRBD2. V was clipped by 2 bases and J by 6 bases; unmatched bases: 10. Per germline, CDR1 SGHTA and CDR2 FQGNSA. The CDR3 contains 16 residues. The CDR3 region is CASSLSTRGGSKTQYF. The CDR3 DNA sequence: TGTGCCAGCAGCTTAAGTACGCGGGGGGGTTCGAAGACCCAGTACTTC. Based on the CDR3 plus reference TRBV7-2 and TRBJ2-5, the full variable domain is GAGVSQSPSNKVTEKGKDVELRCDPISGHTALYWYRQSLGQGLEFLIYFQGNSAPDKSGLPSDRFSAERTGGSVSTLTIQRTQQEDSAVYLCASSLSTRGGSKTQYFGPGTRLLVL.